Below are 31 T cell receptor beta chains sequenced from a single sample in a study of shared clonotypes between healthy human individuals. Clones were read by immunoSEQ multiplex PCR, and TCRdb kept only the in-frame ones, dropping some. Of approximately 700,000 clones listed, around four fifths are singletons. Sequencing input: memory CD4+ T cells sorted from blood. Subset meaning: CD45RA-negative fraction. These receptors all come from a woman in her 30s in good health.

This clone was observed many times. This rearrangement joins TRBV5-1 to TRBJ2-3; the match to TRBD1 covers 8 bases. Germline V gene data show CDR1 as SGHRS and CDR2 as YFSETQ. The CDR3 has 15 amino acids. V was pared by 5 bases and J by 2 bases, with 7 bases of the junction left unmatched. CDR3 amino acids: CASRPGQAYTDTQYF. The CDR3 region has the DNA TGCGCCAGCAGGCCGGGACAGGCTTACACAGATACGCAGTATTTT.

The chain recombines TRBV29-1 with TRBJ1-2; 9 nucleotides agree with TRBD1. The germline gives CDR1 SQVTM, CDR2 ANQGSEA. The CDR3 consists of 15 residues. The V gene end was trimmed by 0 bases and the J gene end by 5 bases; junction bases not matched to a gene: 7. The CDR3 bases are TGCAGCGTTGAAGAGGGACAGGGATTTATGTATGGCTACACCTTC. Its translation is CSVEEGQGFMYGYTF.

This clone was seen only once. The chain links TRBV4-1 to TRBJ1-5, with D possibly matching TRBD1 (6 bases). Germline values: CDR1 MGHRA, CDR2 YSYEKL. V was shortened by 5 bases and J by 7 bases, with 12 bases between the two germline ends. The CDR3 sequence is 13 residues long. This CDR3 reads CASSATGRQPQHF. The CDR3 bases are TGCGCCAGCAGCGCCACAGGGAGGCAGCCCCAGCATTTT.

This sequence joins TRBV6-4 and TRBJ1-1, with D perhaps matching TRBD1 (5 bases). With 4 bases removed from V and 1 base from J, the gap between germline ends came to 13 bases. Germline V lookup: CDR1 MRHNA, CDR2 SNTAGT. The CDR3 runs to 15 residues. CDR3: CASSAHSGGNTEAFF. CDR3 bases: TGTGCCAGCAGTGCACATTCGGGGGGGAACACTGAAGCTTTCTTT.

This chain uses TRBV28 with TRBJ1-2, with a possible D match to TRBD1 (5 bases). The CDR3 contains 14 residues. V lost 8 bases and J lost 2, with 15 bases in between. Germline values: CDR1 MDHEN, CDR2 SYDVKM. CDR3 residues: CASYAGTQNYGYTF. Here the CDR3 DNA reads TGTGCCAGCTACGCCGGGACCCAGAACTATGGCTACACCTTC.

The chain links TRBV28 to TRBJ1-2; D possibly corresponds to TRBD1 (5 bases). Germline V lookup: CDR1 MDHEN, CDR2 SYDVKM. V dropped 6 bases and J dropped 8 bases, with 13 bases sitting between them. The CDR3 has 12 amino acids. The DNA of the CDR3 is TGTGCCAGCAGGGCGGGGGTCTGGGGCTACACCTTC. This encodes CASRAGVWGYTF.

The V gene is TRBV7-9, the J gene TRBJ2-3; 7 bases are a match to TRBD2. V lost 1 base, J lost 2 bases, and 6 bases stayed unmatched. The CDR3 extends over 16 amino acids. Germline assignment: CDR1 SEHNR and CDR2 FQNEAQ (reference sequence). CDR3 sequence (DNA): TGTGCCAGCAGCTTAGGAGTAGCGGGTGACACAGATACGCAGTATTTT. Amino acids: CASSLGVAGDTDTQYF.

V gene TRBV28 combines with J gene TRBJ2-5; D is uncertain. CDR1 is MDHEN, CDR2 SYDVKM, per germline. The germline V and J ends were trimmed by 6 bases and 2 bases, with 19 bases remaining between them. The CDR3 covers 16 residues. In DNA form, the CDR3 reads TGTGCCAGCAGCCAAAATAGTGGCAGAAGTCAAGAGACCCAGTACTTC. It translates to CASSQNSGRSQETQYF.

This chain uses TRBV6-1 with TRBJ1-2, with 7 bases aligning to TRBD1. Looked up from germline, CDR1 is MNHNS and CDR2 is SASEGT. The length of the CDR3 is 14 residues. J was trimmed by 7 bases and V by 3 bases; bases with no gene match: 8. DNA of the CDR3: TGTGCCAGCAGTGAGCGACAGGGAATGGTTGGCTACACCTTC. Amino acids: CASSERQGMVGYTF.

The CDR3 region has the DNA TGTGCCAGCAGTGGCCAGAACCTTGATGAGCAGTTCTTC. It specifies CASSGQNLDEQFF. The chain recombines TRBV2 with TRBJ2-1, with D unresolved. Germline V gene sequence: CDR1 SNHLY, CDR2 FYNNEI. This CDR3 spans 13 amino acids. Trimming took off 4 bases at V and 8 bases at J, with 12 bases between the two ends.

The gene calls are TRBV7-8 and TRBJ2-2, with 9 bases aligning to TRBD1. This CDR3 has 16 residues. The V gene's germline CDR1 is SGHVS and CDR2 FQNEAQ. Germline trimming cut 5 bases from V and 4 bases from J; bases unmatched to any gene: 8. The CDR3 DNA is TGTGCCAGCAGCGACAGGGGGTCCCTCCTCACCGGGGAGCTGTTTTTT. Its translation is CASSDRGSLLTGELFF.

This chain joins TRBV5-1 and TRBJ2-5; 9 nucleotides line up with TRBD1. The CDR3 has 15 residues. Per the germline V gene, CDR1 is SGHRS and CDR2 is YFSETQ. The V and J ends lost 4 bases and 5 bases, in that order; junction bases with no gene match: 9. CDR3 sequence: CASSGGTGTVETQYF. In DNA, the CDR3 is TGCGCCAGCAGCGGAGGGACAGGGACGGTGGAGACCCAGTACTTC.

J is TRBJ2-1 and V is TRBV5-1; 7 nucleotides line up with TRBD1. Per germline, CDR1 SGHRS and CDR2 YFSETQ. This CDR3 is 14 amino acids long. After removal of 7 bases from V and 5 bases from J, the junction contained 9 bases not matched to a gene. In DNA, the CDR3 is TGCGCCAGCTCGGCCGGGACAGAACACAATGAGCAGTTCTTC. The encoded protein is CASSAGTEHNEQFF.

J is TRBJ1-4 and V is TRBV5-6; 8 nucleotides agree with TRBD1. The CDR3 covers 14 residues. Germline V gene lookup returns CDR1 SGHDT and CDR2 YYEEEE. With 0 bases clipped from V and 6 bases from J, the junction kept 1 base outside the gene matches. The CDR3 loop reads CASSLVQGDEKLFF. CDR3 DNA: TGTGCCAGCAGCTTGGTACAGGGGGATGAAAAACTGTTTTTT.

The V call is TRBV18, the J call TRBJ2-7; 7 bases map to TRBD1. J gave up 3 bases and V 10 bases, and 9 bases lay outside the gene matches. The CDR3 covers 13 residues. Germline lookup yields CDR1 KGHSH and CDR2 LQKENI. The CDR3 sequence: CATATGNNYEQYF. The CDR3 DNA sequence: TGTGCCACAGCGACAGGGAATAACTACGAGCAGTACTTC.

The gene calls are TRBV30 and TRBJ2-7, with D unresolved. CDR1 is GTSNPN and CDR2 is SVGIG in the germline V gene (reference sequence). CDR3 length: 12 residues. V was clipped by 2 bases and J by 3 bases, with 8 bases between them. The CDR3 loop is CAWSLAVYEQYF. The DNA of the CDR3 is TGTGCCTGGAGTTTGGCAGTCTACGAGCAGTACTTC.

This clone was observed many times. The CDR3 reads CASSLAEVTDTQYF. DNA for the CDR3: TGCGCCAGCAGCTTGGCGGAGGTCACAGATACGCAGTATTTT. V is TRBV5-1 and J is TRBJ2-3, with D possibly TRBD2 on 5 matching bases. V lost 0 bases to trimming and J lost 2 bases, with 7 bases between them. Looked up from germline, CDR1 is SGHRS and CDR2 is YFSETQ. This CDR3 has 14 residues.

The chain joins TRBV28 to TRBJ2-7; 7 positions agree with TRBD2. This CDR3 comprises 15 residues. J lost 3 bases, V lost 2 bases, and 7 bases had no gene match. Germline CDR1 reads MDHEN; CDR2 reads SYDVKM. The CDR3 nucleotides read TGTGCCAGCAGTTTAGTGGCTAGCGGAAGCTACGAGCAGTACTTC. Its protein is CASSLVASGSYEQYF.

The V and J genes are TRBV28 and TRBJ1-5; 7 bases fit TRBD1. The CDR3 runs to 15 residues. Germline trimming cut 10 bases from V and 1 base from J; bases unmatched to any gene: 10. Germline-derived CDR1 and CDR2 are MDHEN and SYDVKM. The DNA for the CDR3 is TGTGCCACCGTTTTTAAAGGGGGCAGCAATCAGCCCCAGCATTTT. Translated, it gives CATVFKGGSNQPQHF.

The J gene is TRBJ1-3, the V gene TRBV21-1. TRBV21-1 counts as a pseudogene. The CDR3 length is 15 residues. The CDR3 reads CASSSPRGSGNTIYF. The CDR3 DNA sequence: TGTGCCAGCAGCTCCCCCCGGGGATCTGGAAACACCATATATTTT.

V gene TRBV6-5 combines with J gene TRBJ1-1; D perhaps matches TRBD1 (6 bases). V dropped 4 bases and J dropped 6 bases, with 12 bases sitting between them. Germline CDR1 reads MNHEY; CDR2 reads SVGAGI. The CDR3 runs 13 residues. The CDR3 sequence is CASSFLGGSEAFF. CDR3 in DNA: TGTGCCAGCAGTTTCTTAGGGGGGTCTGAAGCTTTCTTT.

This clone was recorded once. This chain joins TRBV28 and TRBJ1-1; maybe TRBD1 (5 bases). Trimming removed 7 bases from V and 5 bases from J, with 20 bases in between. The CDR3 is 15 amino acids. Germline V lookup: CDR1 MDHEN, CDR2 SYDVKM. The CDR3: CASNLLGAAQTEAFF. Written as DNA, the CDR3 is TGTGCCAGCAACCTATTAGGGGCAGCGCAGACTGAAGCTTTCTTT. Based on the CDR3 plus reference TRBV28 and TRBJ1-1, the full variable domain is DVKVTQSSRYLVKRTGEKVFLECVQDMDHENMFWYRQDPGLGLRLIYFSYDVKMKEKGDIPEGYSVSREKKERFSLILESASTNQTSMYLCASNLLGAAQTEAFFGQGTRLTVV.

This clone was recorded a few times. The gene calls are TRBV19 and TRBJ1-1; 10 nucleotides agree with TRBD1. Germline lookup yields CDR1 LNHDA and CDR2 SQIVND (reference sequence). The CDR3 is made up of 13 amino acids. J lost 9 bases, V lost 5 bases, and 6 bases had no gene match. The CDR3 DNA is TGTGCCAGTAGTGACAGGGGGCTTTCAAAAGCTTTCTTT. Translating gives CASSDRGLSKAFF.

This clone appeared a few times. The rearrangement joins TRBV6-5 to TRBJ2-3; possible D gene TRBD1, 6 bases. CDR1 and CDR2 from the germline V gene are MNHEY and SVGAGI. V lost 0 bases, J lost 2 bases, and 9 bases lay in between. The CDR3 loop spans 15 amino acids. The CDR3 bases are TGTGCCAGCAGTTACTCAGGGGGAGTCACAGATACGCAGTATTTT. It translates to CASSYSGGVTDTQYF.

This clone came up many times. The V call is TRBV5-4, the J call TRBJ1-3; perhaps TRBD1 as D (5 bases). The length of the CDR3 is 14 residues. Between the trimmed V and J ends, which lost 3 bases and 4 bases, there was a span of 11 bases. CDR1 and CDR2 from the germline V gene are SGHNT and YYREEE (reference sequence). This CDR3 is CASSSIGAGNTIYF. CDR3 nucleotides: TGTGCCAGCAGCTCTATCGGGGCGGGAAACACCATATATTTT.

The chain couples TRBV7-9 to TRBJ1-1; D call uncertain. The CDR3 runs to 13 residues. V was pared by 5 bases and J by 2 bases, with 9 bases between. CDR1 and CDR2 from the germline V gene are SEHNR and FQNEAQ (reference sequence). CDR3 coding DNA: TGTGCCAGCAGCCCCGACATCAACACTGAAGCTTTCTTT. As protein: CASSPDINTEAFF.

The CDR3 is CASSADSRARFRSQPQHF. CDR3 bases: TGTGCCAGCAGTGCGGACTCAAGGGCCAGGTTTAGGAGTCAGCCCCAGCATTTT. The chain employs TRBV6-1 and TRBJ1-5; D is undetermined. V was shortened by 4 bases and J by 6 bases, with 25 bases between the two germline ends. Germline CDR1 reads MNHNS; CDR2 reads SASEGT. This CDR3 region has 18 residues.

Concerning this clone itself: The same CDR3 can be traced to other DNA sequences in this sample. This chain joins TRBV20-1 and TRBJ1-1; D gene ambiguous. V lost 6 bases and J 0 bases, leaving 5 bases between the germline ends. The length of the CDR3 is 11 residues. Germline V CDR1 and CDR2: DFQATT, SNEGSKA (reference sequence). Here the CDR3 DNA reads TGCAGTGCGATCTTGAACACTGAAGCTTTCTTT. It yields the protein CSAILNTEAFF.

The chain combines TRBV20-1 with TRBJ2-7; unclear D gene. Trimming removed 3 bases from V and 6 bases from J, with 9 bases in between. CDR3 size: 11 residues. Germline V gives CDR1 DFQATT, CDR2 SNEGSKA (reference sequence). CDR3: CSARKVVEQYF. CDR3 in DNA: TGCAGTGCTAGGAAGGTCGTCGAGCAGTACTTC.

Turning to this clone: The sample has other DNA sequences that encode this CDR3 too. The V call is TRBV20-1, the J call TRBJ1-6; D not certain. This CDR3 is 11 amino acids long. Germline V gene sequence: CDR1 DFQATT, CDR2 SNEGSKA (reference sequence). The germline V and J ends were trimmed by 3 bases and 8 bases, with 5 bases remaining between them. The CDR3 nucleotides read TGCAGTGCTAGGACTGATTCACCCCTCCACTTT. Encoded protein: CSARTDSPLHF.

This CDR3 reads CAWSETGKRAEAFF. The CDR3 DNA sequence: TGTGCCTGGAGCGAAACAGGGAAAAGGGCTGAAGCTTTCTTT. The chain employs TRBV30 and TRBJ1-1; D might be TRBD1 (6 bases). Trimming removed 3 bases at V and 6 bases at J, with 17 bases between. CDR1 is GTSNPN, CDR2 SVGIG, per germline (reference sequence). CDR3 length equals 14 residues. Full variable domain (missing parts from reference TRBV30 and TRBJ1-1): SQTIHQWPATLVQPVGSPLSLECTVEGTSNPNLYWYRQAAGRGLQLLFYSVGIGQISSEVPQNLSASRPQDRQFILSSKKLLLSDSGFYLCAWSETGKRAEAFFGQGTRLTVV.